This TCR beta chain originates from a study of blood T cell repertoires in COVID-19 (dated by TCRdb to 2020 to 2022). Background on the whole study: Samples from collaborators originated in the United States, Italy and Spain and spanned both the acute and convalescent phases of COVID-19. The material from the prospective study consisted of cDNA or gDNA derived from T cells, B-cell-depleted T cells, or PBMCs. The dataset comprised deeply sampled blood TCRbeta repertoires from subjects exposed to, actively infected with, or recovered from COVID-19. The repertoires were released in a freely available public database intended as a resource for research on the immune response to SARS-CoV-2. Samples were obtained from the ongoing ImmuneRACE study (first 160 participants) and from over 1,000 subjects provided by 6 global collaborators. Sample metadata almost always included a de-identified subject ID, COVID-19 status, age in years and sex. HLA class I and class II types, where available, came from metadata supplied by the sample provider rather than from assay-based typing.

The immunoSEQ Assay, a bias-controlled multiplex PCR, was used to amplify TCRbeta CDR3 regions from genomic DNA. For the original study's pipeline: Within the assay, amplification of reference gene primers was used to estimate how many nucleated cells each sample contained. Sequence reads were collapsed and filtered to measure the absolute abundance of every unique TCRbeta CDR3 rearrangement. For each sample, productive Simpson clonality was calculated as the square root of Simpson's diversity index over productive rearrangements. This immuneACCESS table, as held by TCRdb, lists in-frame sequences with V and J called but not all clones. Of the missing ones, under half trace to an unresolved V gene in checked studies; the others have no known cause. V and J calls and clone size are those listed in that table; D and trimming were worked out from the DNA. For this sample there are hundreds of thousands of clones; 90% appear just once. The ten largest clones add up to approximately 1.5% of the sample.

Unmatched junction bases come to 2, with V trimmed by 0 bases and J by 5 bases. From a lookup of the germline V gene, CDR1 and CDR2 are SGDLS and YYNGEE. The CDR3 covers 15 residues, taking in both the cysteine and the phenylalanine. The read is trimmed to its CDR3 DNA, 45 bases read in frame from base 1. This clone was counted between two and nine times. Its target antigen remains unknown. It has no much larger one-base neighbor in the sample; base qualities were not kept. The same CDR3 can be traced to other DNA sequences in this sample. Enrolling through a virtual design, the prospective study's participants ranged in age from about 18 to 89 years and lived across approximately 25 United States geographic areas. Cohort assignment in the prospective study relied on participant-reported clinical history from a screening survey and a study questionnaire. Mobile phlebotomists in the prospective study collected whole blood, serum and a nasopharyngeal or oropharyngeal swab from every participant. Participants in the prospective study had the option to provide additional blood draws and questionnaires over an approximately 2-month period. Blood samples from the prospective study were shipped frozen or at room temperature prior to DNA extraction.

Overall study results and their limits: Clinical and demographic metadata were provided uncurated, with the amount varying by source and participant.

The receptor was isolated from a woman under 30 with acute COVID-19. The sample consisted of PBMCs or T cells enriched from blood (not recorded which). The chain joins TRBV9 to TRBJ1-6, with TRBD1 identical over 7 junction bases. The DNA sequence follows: TGTGCCAGCAGCGTAGCCGGACAGGATAATTCACCCCTCCACTTT. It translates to CASSVAGQDNSPLHF.